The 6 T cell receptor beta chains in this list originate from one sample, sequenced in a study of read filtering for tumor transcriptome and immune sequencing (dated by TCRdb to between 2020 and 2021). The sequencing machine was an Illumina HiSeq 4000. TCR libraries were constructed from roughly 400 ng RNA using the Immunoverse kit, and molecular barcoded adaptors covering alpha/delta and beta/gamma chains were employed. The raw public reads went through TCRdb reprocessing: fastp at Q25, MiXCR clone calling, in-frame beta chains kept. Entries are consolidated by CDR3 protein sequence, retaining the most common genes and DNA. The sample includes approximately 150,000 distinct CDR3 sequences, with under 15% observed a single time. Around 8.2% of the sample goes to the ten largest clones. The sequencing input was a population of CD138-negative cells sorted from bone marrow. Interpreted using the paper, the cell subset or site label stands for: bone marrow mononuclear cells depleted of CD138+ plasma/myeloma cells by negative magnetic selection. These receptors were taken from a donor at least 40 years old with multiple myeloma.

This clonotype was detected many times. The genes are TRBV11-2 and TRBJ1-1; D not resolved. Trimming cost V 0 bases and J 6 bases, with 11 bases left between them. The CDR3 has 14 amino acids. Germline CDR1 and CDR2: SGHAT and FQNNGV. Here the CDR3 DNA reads TGTGCCAGCAGCTTAGAACGGGTAGGATCTGAAGCTTTCTTT. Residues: CASSLERVGSEAFF.

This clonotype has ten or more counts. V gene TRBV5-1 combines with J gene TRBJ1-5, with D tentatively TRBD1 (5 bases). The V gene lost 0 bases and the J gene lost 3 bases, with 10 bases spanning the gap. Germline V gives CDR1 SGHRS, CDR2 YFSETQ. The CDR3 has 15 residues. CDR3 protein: CASSLGGGHNQPQHF. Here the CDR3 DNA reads TGCGCCAGCAGCTTGGGGGGCGGCCACAATCAGCCCCAGCATTTT.

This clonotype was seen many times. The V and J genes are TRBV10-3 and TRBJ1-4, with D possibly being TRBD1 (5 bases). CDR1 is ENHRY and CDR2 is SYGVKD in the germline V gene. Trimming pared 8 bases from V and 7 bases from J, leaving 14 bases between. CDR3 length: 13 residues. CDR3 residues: CAIGGSEGEKLFF. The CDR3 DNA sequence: TGTGCCATCGGGGGTTCCGAGGGTGAAAAACTGTTTTTT.

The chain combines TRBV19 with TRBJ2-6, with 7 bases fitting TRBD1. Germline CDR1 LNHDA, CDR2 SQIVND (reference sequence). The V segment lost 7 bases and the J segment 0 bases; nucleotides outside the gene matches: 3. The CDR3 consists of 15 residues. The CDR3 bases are TGTGCCAGTACACCAGGGGGCTCTGGGGCCAACGTCCTGACTTTC. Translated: CASTPGGSGANVLTF.

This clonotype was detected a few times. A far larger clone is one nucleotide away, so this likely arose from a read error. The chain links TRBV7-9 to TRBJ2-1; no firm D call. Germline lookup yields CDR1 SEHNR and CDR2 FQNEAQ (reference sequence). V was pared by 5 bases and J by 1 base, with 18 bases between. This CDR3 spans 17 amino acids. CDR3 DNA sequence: TGTGCCAGCAGCCCTTCTTTCTTACTCCGTTCCTACAATGAGCAGTTCTTC. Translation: CASSPSFLLRSYNEQFF.

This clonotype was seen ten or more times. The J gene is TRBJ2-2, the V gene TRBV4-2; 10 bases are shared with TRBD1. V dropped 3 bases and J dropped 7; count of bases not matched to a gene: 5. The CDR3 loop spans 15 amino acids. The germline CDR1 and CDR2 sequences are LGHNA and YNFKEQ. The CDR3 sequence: CASSHGTGDSGELFF. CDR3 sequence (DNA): TGTGCCAGCAGCCACGGGACAGGGGATAGCGGGGAGCTGTTTTTT.